This T cell receptor beta chain derives from a study of blood T cell repertoires in COVID-19. Across the study: Sites across the United States, Italy and Spain contributed samples from acute and convalescent COVID-19. T cells, B-cell-depleted T cells, or PBMCs supplied cDNA or gDNA.

This clone was seen once. Between the trimmed V and J ends, which lost 1 base and 5 bases, there was a span of 12 bases. The germline gives CDR1 SGHRS, CDR2 YFSETQ. The CDR3 consists of 14 residues. Original processing notes: Amplification of reference gene primers was used by the study to estimate nucleated cell counts. The data were produced by immunoSEQ multiplex PCR, yet TCRdb's version contains in-frame clones alone and is incomplete. Clone size and the V and J calls come from that table; the DNA yielded D and trimming. The sample lists some 40,000 clones, around 83% occurring once. This chain joins TRBV5-1 and TRBJ2-5, with D perhaps TRBD2 (6 bases). The source is an elderly woman with acute or convalescent COVID-19. Sequenced sample: peripheral blood. DNA for the CDR3: TGCGCCAGCAGCTTGTCTGGCGGGGTCGAGACCCAGTACTTC. Its protein is CASSLSGGVETQYF.